This TCR beta chain was found in a study of blood T cell repertoires in COVID-19. Study overall: Spain, Italy and the United States supplied samples that represented acute and convalescent COVID-19.

Original methodology: Reference gene primer amplification gave estimated nucleated cell counts. Profiled with immunoSEQ multiplex PCR; TCRdb holds only in-frame clones, not every one. That table is the source of V, J and clone size, and D and trimming were worked out from the DNA. Counted here are about 160,000 clones, 79% occurring once; the ten biggest clones make up approximately 7.6%. Enrollment of patients from Seattle took place during active infection, with longitudinal follow-up. V lost 0 bases, J lost 1 base, and 9 bases lay in between. The CDR3 length is 15 residues. Germline loops: CDR1 LGHDT, CDR2 YNNKEL (reference sequence).

The chain employs TRBV3-1 (or the pseudogene TRBV3-2) and TRBJ1-1; the D is unclear. What was sequenced was peripheral blood. The origin of this receptor is a woman aged 55 to 70 with COVID-19, enrolled during active disease. The CDR3 DNA is TGTGCCAGCAGCCAAGACCCCAATAGGAACACTGAAGCTTTCTTT. It yields the protein CASSQDPNRNTEAFF.